The 6 T cell receptor beta chains reported below all come from one sample, sequenced in a study of radiotherapy plus CTLA-4 blockade in lung cancer. Sequencing was performed with immunoSEQ multiplex PCR; in TCRdb, only in-frame clones are kept and a portion is missing. The sample yields about 45,000 clones, around 63% seen once. The sequences come from peripheral blood, collected from a patient treated with radiotherapy plus ipilimumab. The receptor source for this set is a human donor with non-small cell lung cancer who had a partial response to radiotherapy plus ipilimumab.

The chain couples TRBV9 to TRBJ2-7, with a weak D call TRBD2 (6 bases). CDR3 length equals 14 residues. CDR1 SGDLS and CDR2 YYNGEE come from the germline V gene. V dropped 3 bases and J dropped 7 bases, with 17 bases sitting between them. The CDR3 spells CASSAGLDLQEQYF. In DNA, the CDR3 is TGTGCCAGCAGCGCGGGACTCGACTTACAGGAGCAGTACTTC. Full variable domain (remainder filled in from reference TRBV9 and TRBJ2-7): DSGVTQTPKHLITATGQRVTLRCSPRSGDLSVYWYQQSLDQGLQFLIQYYNGEERAKGNILERFSAQQFPDLHSELNLSSLELGDSALYFCASSAGLDLQEQYFGPGTRLTVT.

The chain couples TRBV30 to TRBJ2-3; D uncertain. With 2 bases removed from V and 4 bases from J, the gap between germline ends came to 10 bases. Germline CDR1 reads GTSNPN; CDR2 reads SVGIG (reference sequence). This CDR3 contains 13 residues. DNA for the CDR3: TGTGCCTGGAGTAGAGCCCTCGCAGATACGCAGTATTTT. Translating it yields CAWSRALADTQYF.

The chain links TRBV19 to TRBJ1-2; tentatively, D is TRBD1 (5 bases). Per the germline V gene, CDR1 is LNHDA and CDR2 is SQIVND (reference sequence). Between the trimmed V and J ends, which lost 3 bases and 4 bases, there was a span of 9 bases. The CDR3 is 13 amino acids. CDR3 DNA: TGTGCCAGTAGTATCGACAGCCTCTATGGCTACACCTTC. Amino acids: CASSIDSLYGYTF. Drawing the rest from reference TRBV19 and TRBJ1-2, the complete variable domain is DGGITQSPKYLFRKEGQNVTLSCEQNLNHDAMYWYRQDPGQGLRLIYYSQIVNDFQKGDIAEGYSVSREKKESFPLTVTSAQKNPTAFYLCASSIDSLYGYTFGSGTRLTVV.

This clone was observed a handful of times. J is TRBJ1-2 and V is TRBV30, with a weak D call TRBD1 (5 bases). This CDR3 has 13 residues. Trimming left V 0 bases short and J 6 bases short, with 11 bases between. Per germline, CDR1 GTSNPN and CDR2 SVGIG (reference sequence). The chain's CDR3 is CAWSVAGRNGYTF. CDR3 nucleotides: TGTGCCTGGAGTGTCGCAGGGAGGAATGGCTACACCTTC.

This rearrangement joins TRBV5-1 to TRBJ2-3, with a possible D match to TRBD1 (6 bases). CDR1 and CDR2 from the germline V gene are SGHRS and YFSETQ. The CDR3 has 13 residues. Trimming stripped 6 bases from V and 4 bases from J, with 12 bases between. The CDR3 reads CASTLGGADTQYF. In nucleotides, the CDR3 is TGCGCCAGCACCCTAGGGGGAGCAGATACGCAGTATTTT.

This clone appeared once. V and J are TRBV6-5 and TRBJ2-2; D might be TRBD1 (5 bases). This CDR3 spans 12 amino acids. CDR1 is MNHEY and CDR2 is SVGAGI in the germline V gene. Trimming took off 8 bases at V and 6 bases at J, with 10 bases between the two ends. The CDR3 nucleotides read TGTGCCAGCGGGGCGAGCGCCGGGGAGCTGTTTTTT. This codes for CASGASAGELFF.